This TCR beta chain was sequenced in a study of CD8 T cells in ankylosing spondylitis. Germline V gene sequence: CDR1 PRHDT, CDR2 FYEKMQ (reference sequence). The CDR3 spans 15 residues. Trimming stripped 3 bases from V and 0 bases from J, with 12 bases between. Concerning this clonotype itself: Its antigen is unidentified.

TCRdb reprocessed the 5' RACE reads with MiXCR, giving one entry per CDR3 protein. Of around 770,000 distinct CDR3 sequences in the sample, about an eighth were seen once. Study observations and caveats: A TCR beta motif made of about 8 highly homologous variants seemed typical of ankylosing spondylitis blood.

The V gene is TRBV13, the J gene TRBJ2-7; D tentatively reads TRBD1 or TRBD2 (5 bases each). The clonotype was recovered from a male donor with ankylosing spondylitis. Material: blood, either unsorted or a sorted T cell fraction (not recorded which). The CDR3 sequence: CASSFKQGVSYEQYF. The CDR3 DNA follows: TGTGCCAGCAGCTTTAAGCAGGGAGTCTCCTACGAGCAGTACTTC.